The 30 T cell receptor beta chains reported below all come from one sample, sequenced in a study of blood T cells in healthy people across ages. The authors ran a second PCR of about 7 to 12 cycles using a sample-barcoded 5' primer and a J-beta primer mix. MiXCR, run by TCRdb on the 5' RACE reads, gives a single entry per CDR3 protein. The repertoire consists of around 870,000 distinct CDR3 sequences, with about 30% occurring once and the leading ten covering around 15%. The sample taken for sequencing was blood. The receptors derive from a woman older than 75 in good health.

As for this clonotype: Since the CDR3 does not end with the conserved phenylalanine or tryptophan, this likely comes from a read error. CDR3 bases: TGTGCCAGCAGTTTAACTGGACAGGCGGGGACTGAAGCTTTCGTT. This translates into CASSLTGQAGTEAFV. The chain couples TRBV6-5 to TRBJ1-1; TRBD1 matches 7 bases. The CDR3 spans 15 residues. Losses at the gene ends were 4 bases for V and 5 bases for J; bases not matched to a gene: 10. The germline CDR1 and CDR2 sequences are MNHEY and SVGAGI.

V and J are TRBV6-5 and TRBJ1-3; weak D call: TRBD1 (6 bases). The CDR3 contains 15 residues. Trimming removed 5 bases from V and 0 bases from J, with 11 bases in between. Per the germline V gene, CDR1 is MNHEY and CDR2 is SVGAGI. CDR3 sequence reads: CASSRGQNSGNTIYF. As DNA, the CDR3 is TGTGCCAGCAGTCGCGGACAGAACTCTGGAAACACCATATATTTT.

The chain carries TRBV5-6 and TRBJ2-7; 10 positions match TRBD1. The V gene end was trimmed by 4 bases and the J gene end by 7 bases; junction bases not matched to a gene: 11. CDR1 SGHDT and CDR2 YYEEEE come from the germline V gene. The CDR3 is 15 residues long. DNA of the CDR3: TGTGCCAGCAGCCGTCGCGGGACAGGGGTAAATGAGCAGTACTTC. Its protein is CASSRRGTGVNEQYF.

The rearrangement links TRBV5-5 to TRBJ2-7; D is possibly TRBD1 or TRBD2 (5 bases each). The CDR3 runs to 14 residues. Germline-derived CDR1 and CDR2 are SGHKS and YYEKEE (reference sequence). V was cut by 1 base and J by 3 bases, with 11 bases left in between. Written as DNA, the CDR3 is TGTGCCAGCAGCTTGTGGGGGAGCATCTACGAGCAGTACTTC. It codes for CASSLWGSIYEQYF.

Comments on this clonotype: A much larger clone lies one base from this, so it may be a read error. The gene calls are TRBV20-1 and TRBJ2-3; tentatively, D is TRBD2 (6 bases). CDR1 and CDR2 from the germline V gene are DFQATT and SNEGSKA (reference sequence). This CDR3 spans 16 amino acids. The CDR3 region is CSARDGRLSSTDMQYF. The CDR3 DNA reads TGCAGTGCTAGAGATGGGAGGCTCTCCTCCACAGATATGCAGTATTTT.

This clonotype has more than one count but fewer than ten. This sequence joins TRBV7-2 and TRBJ2-2; tentative D call: TRBD2 (7 bases). Germline V gene sequence: CDR1 SGHTA, CDR2 FQGNSA. The length of the CDR3 is 16 residues. The ends were cut back, 5 bases at V and 13 bases at J, with 26 bases in the middle. CDR3 region: CASSPSGNWGGLGLFF. In DNA, the CDR3 is TGTGCCAGCAGCCCCTCCGGCAATTGGGGGGGCCTTGGGCTGTTTTTT.

This clonotype showed up many times. The rearrangement joins TRBV7-2 to TRBJ2-4, with D possibly TRBD1 on 6 matching bases. The CDR3 extends over 15 amino acids. The germline V and J ends were trimmed by 1 base and 11 bases, with 18 bases remaining between them. Germline values: CDR1 SGHTA, CDR2 FQGNSA. CDR3 DNA: TGTGCCAGCAGCTTAGGACATACACCTTCAGGGGTTCAGTACTTC. Amino acid sequence: CASSLGHTPSGVQYF.

This clonotype appeared a few times. A much more abundant neighbour one base away suggests this may be a read error. This rearrangement joins TRBV14 to TRBJ2-1; D call uncertain. Between the trimmed V and J ends, which lost 4 bases and 5 bases, there was a span of 9 bases. The CDR3 length is 13 residues. Germline CDR1 and CDR2: SGHDN and FVKESK. CDR3 sequence: CASSREHHNEQFF. CDR3 nucleotides: TGTGCCAGCAGCCGAGAACACCACAATGAGCAGTTCTTC.

V gene TRBV3-1 combines with J gene TRBJ1-4; possible D gene TRBD1, 5 bases. The CDR3 covers 12 residues. V was shortened by 3 bases and J by 10 bases, with 9 bases between the two germline ends. Germline CDR1 LGHDT, CDR2 YNNKEL (reference sequence). In DNA form, the CDR3 reads TGTGCCAGCAGCCAGACAGAAGGAAAACTGTTTTTT. Protein product: CASSQTEGKLFF.

This clonotype was counted at least ten times. The chain carries TRBV9 and TRBJ2-1; D call uncertain. The germline V gene encodes CDR1 SGDLS and CDR2 YYNGEE. Deletions cut 2 bases from V and 0 bases from J, with 6 bases between. There are 14 residues in the CDR3. CDR3 sequence: CASSVRSSYNEQFF. In DNA, the CDR3 is TGTGCCAGCAGCGTTAGGAGCTCCTACAATGAGCAGTTCTTC. Combining the CDR3 with reference TRBV9 and TRBJ2-1 gives the whole variable domain DSGVTQTPKHLITATGQRVTLRCSPRSGDLSVYWYQQSLDQGLQFLIQYYNGEERAKGNILERFSAQQFPDLHSELNLSSLELGDSALYFCASSVRSSYNEQFFGPGTRLTVL.

About this clonotype: This may stem from a read error, because a much larger clone lies one nucleotide away. V usage is TRBV24-1 and J usage is TRBJ1-1; D call uncertain. V was shortened by 5 bases and J by 1 base, with 7 bases between the two germline ends. The CDR3 length is 13 residues. Germline V CDR1 and CDR2: KGHDR, SFDVKD. The CDR3 bases are TGTGCCACCAGTGGAAGACGGAACACTGAAGCTTTCTTT. It codes for CATSGRRNTEAFF.

The chain is built from TRBV20-1 and TRBJ2-4, with 8 bases matching TRBD2. The better agreement between TRBJ2-7 and the DNA end casts doubt on the J call. This CDR3 is built from 10 residues. Germline CDR1 is DFQATT and CDR2 is SNEGSKA (reference sequence). This CDR3 reads CSAGTSEQYF. DNA for the CDR3: TGCAGTGCAGGGACTAGCGAGCAGTACTTC.

This clonotype has only a few counts. V usage is TRBV5-5 and J usage is TRBJ1-1; D is unresolved. Trimming removed 2 bases from V and 4 bases from J, with 9 bases in between. Germline V gives CDR1 SGHKS, CDR2 YYEKEE (reference sequence). The CDR3 is 13 amino acids. This CDR3 reads CASSLIPGTEAFF. DNA of the CDR3: TGTGCCAGCAGCTTAATCCCGGGCACTGAAGCTTTCTTT.

The chain couples TRBV7-2 to TRBJ1-5; no firm D call. V lost 5 bases, J lost 4 bases, and 15 bases lay in between. The germline gives CDR1 SGHTA, CDR2 FQGNSA. CDR3 size: 15 residues. The CDR3 DNA reads as TGTGCCAGCAGCCCCCAGAGGGAAAAGAATCAGCCCCAGCATTTT. This encodes CASSPQREKNQPQHF.

The V gene is TRBV29-1, the J gene TRBJ2-4, with 10 bases that match TRBD1. The J call may be faulty, since TRBJ2-5 better matches the DNA end. CDR3 length: 14 amino acids. Germline V gene data show CDR1 as SQVTM and CDR2 as ANQGSEA. Written as DNA, the CDR3 is TGCAGCGTCGCCCTTACGGACAGGGGGAAGACCCAGTACTTC. It is translated as CSVALTDRGKTQYF.

This clonotype has only a few counts. This sequence joins TRBV15 and TRBJ1-3, with D maybe TRBD1 (6 bases). This CDR3 has 14 residues. Germline assignment: CDR1 LNHNV and CDR2 YYDKDF (reference sequence). V lost 3 bases and J lost 7, with 13 bases in between. CDR3 protein: CATSRGAGANTIYF. The CDR3 DNA reads as TGTGCCACCAGCAGGGGGGCAGGGGCGAACACCATATATTTT.

This clonotype occurred a few times. One junction end does not reproduce the germline sequence, and a read error may be involved. This chain joins TRBV10-3 and TRBJ1-4; D ambiguous. There are 15 residues in the CDR3. The germline V gene encodes CDR1 ENHRY and CDR2 SYGVKD. The CDR3 bases are TGTGCCGTCAGTGAGTCCGGCGTCAGTAATGAAAAACTGTTTTTT. Translated: CAVSESGVSNEKLFF.

This clonotype was counted between two and nine times. An end of the junction differs from the germline gene, which may be a read error. The chain combines TRBV5-6 with TRBJ2-1; D uncertain. Looked up from germline, CDR1 is SGHDT and CDR2 is YYEEEE. The CDR3 has 15 residues. This CDR3 is CAGSLSSWVYNEQFF. CDR3 bases: TGTGCCGGCAGCTTGAGTAGCTGGGTATACAATGAGCAGTTCTTC.

This clonotype has a handful of counts. The chain couples TRBV6-5 to TRBJ1-2, with no clear D. The CDR3 extends over 12 amino acids. CDR1 is MNHEY, CDR2 SVGAGI, per germline. The V gene lost 2 bases and the J gene lost 8 bases, with 9 bases spanning the gap. The CDR3 bases are TGTGCCAGCAGTTACAAAGGGAACGGCTACACCTTC. Residues: CASSYKGNGYTF.

The CDR3 here is CASSGRGQGIWETQYF. The CDR3, as DNA: TGTGCCAGCAGTGGAAGAGGACAGGGGATTTGGGAGACCCAGTACTTC. V gene TRBV6-1 combines with J gene TRBJ2-7; 9 bases map to TRBD1. Judging by the DNA end, TRBJ2-5 fits better; the J call may be wrong. CDR1 is MNHNS, CDR2 SASEGT, per germline. The CDR3 covers 16 residues.

This clonotype has only a few counts. This chain connects TRBV3-1 to TRBJ1-1; no firm D call. Trimming removed 1 base from V and 3 bases from J, with 6 bases in between. The CDR3 length is 13 residues. Germline V lookup: CDR1 LGHDT, CDR2 YNNKEL (reference sequence). The CDR3 coding sequence is TGTGCCAGCAGCCAAGGACTTTACACTGAAGCTTTCTTT. This gives the protein CASSQGLYTEAFF.

The chain carries TRBV4-2 and TRBJ1-4, with D perhaps matching TRBD1 (6 bases). Germline CDR1 LGHNA, CDR2 YNFKEQ. V lost 0 bases and J lost 7, with 18 bases in between. This CDR3 spans 17 amino acids. CDR3 sequence (DNA): TGTGCCAGCAGCCAAGATCAAGGGGGGATAAATGGTGAAAAACTGTTTTTT. Translated, it gives CASSQDQGGINGEKLFF.

This clonotype was recorded at least ten times. The CDR3 region has the DNA TGCGCCAGCAGCTTGAGTGGCAGCGGGGGAGTTTTCTATGGCTACACCTTC. As protein: CASSLSGSGGVFYGYTF. This chain links TRBV5-1 with TRBJ1-2; D might be TRBD1 (5 bases). Trimming took off 1 base at V and 4 bases at J, with 20 bases between the two ends. Looked up from germline, CDR1 is SGHRS and CDR2 is YFSETQ. There are 17 residues in the CDR3.

This clonotype was seen ten or more times. This sequence joins TRBV5-5 and TRBJ2-3; 8 nucleotides agree with TRBD2. There are 14 residues in the CDR3. V was clipped by 7 bases and J by 4 bases; unmatched bases: 8. Germline CDR1 SGHKS, CDR2 YYEKEE (reference sequence). The CDR3 bases are TGTGCCAGCTGTCTAGCGGGTATCCCAGATACGCAGTATTTT. This encodes CASCLAGIPDTQYF.

In DNA form, the CDR3 reads TGCAGTGGGACTAGCGGGGGGGTTACGGAGACCCAGTACTTC. It encodes CSGTSGGVTETQYF. The chain recombines TRBV20-1 with TRBJ2-5; 15 nucleotides line up with TRBD2. The length of the CDR3 is 14 residues. Germline V gene data show CDR1 as DFQATT and CDR2 as SNEGSKA (reference sequence). V lost 7 bases to trimming and J lost 5 bases; unmatched junction nucleotides: 5.

The genes are TRBV28 and TRBJ1-5; tentative D call: TRBD1 (6 bases). In germline, CDR1 is MDHEN, CDR2 SYDVKM. The V end lost 6 bases, the J end lost 3 bases, and 15 bases lay between the germline ends. This CDR3 is built from 15 residues. Here the CDR3 reads CASSPKTGNNQPQHF. In nucleotides, the CDR3 is TGTGCCAGCAGCCCTAAGACAGGCAACAATCAGCCCCAGCATTTT.

This clonotype has ten or more counts. CDR3 nucleotide sequence: TGCAGCGTTCCCCCAATTTGGGGGAAATATGGCTACACCTTC. Translating it yields CSVPPIWGKYGYTF. The chain couples TRBV29-1 to TRBJ1-2; TRBD1 is a possible D gene (5 bases). Germline CDR1 and CDR2: SQVTM and ANQGSEA. CDR3 size: 14 residues. With 5 bases removed from V and 5 bases from J, the gap between germline ends came to 18 bases.

The rearrangement links TRBV6-6 to TRBJ2-4, with a possible D match to TRBD2 (7 bases). Germline V CDR1 and CDR2: MNHNY, SVGAGI (reference sequence). V shed 4 bases and J shed 13 bases, with 29 bases lying between them. The CDR3 has 17 residues. CDR3 region: CASSSVGGTGGGYGQYF. DNA of the CDR3: TGTGCCAGCAGTTCAGTTGGAGGGACGGGGGGCGGCTACGGGCAGTACTTC.

This clonotype was counted only a few times. The chain employs TRBV29-1 and TRBJ1-5; D might be TRBD1 (5 bases). The CDR3 runs to 15 residues. Looked up from germline, CDR1 is SQVTM and CDR2 is ANQGSEA. The ends were cut back, 6 bases at V and 6 bases at J, with 21 bases in the middle. The CDR3 DNA is TGCAGCGTCGGGTCAGGGACGGGGTTGGGTCAGCCCCAGCATTTT. Amino acids: CSVGSGTGLGQPQHF.

The V gene is TRBV5-1, the J gene TRBJ2-2; maybe TRBD1 (6 bases). Trimming left V 0 bases short and J 4 bases short, with 7 bases between. The CDR3 runs to 14 residues. The germline V gene encodes CDR1 SGHRS and CDR2 YFSETQ. The CDR3 protein is CASSLEGVTGELFF. CDR3 sequence (DNA): TGCGCCAGCAGCTTGGAGGGGGTCACCGGGGAGCTGTTTTTT.